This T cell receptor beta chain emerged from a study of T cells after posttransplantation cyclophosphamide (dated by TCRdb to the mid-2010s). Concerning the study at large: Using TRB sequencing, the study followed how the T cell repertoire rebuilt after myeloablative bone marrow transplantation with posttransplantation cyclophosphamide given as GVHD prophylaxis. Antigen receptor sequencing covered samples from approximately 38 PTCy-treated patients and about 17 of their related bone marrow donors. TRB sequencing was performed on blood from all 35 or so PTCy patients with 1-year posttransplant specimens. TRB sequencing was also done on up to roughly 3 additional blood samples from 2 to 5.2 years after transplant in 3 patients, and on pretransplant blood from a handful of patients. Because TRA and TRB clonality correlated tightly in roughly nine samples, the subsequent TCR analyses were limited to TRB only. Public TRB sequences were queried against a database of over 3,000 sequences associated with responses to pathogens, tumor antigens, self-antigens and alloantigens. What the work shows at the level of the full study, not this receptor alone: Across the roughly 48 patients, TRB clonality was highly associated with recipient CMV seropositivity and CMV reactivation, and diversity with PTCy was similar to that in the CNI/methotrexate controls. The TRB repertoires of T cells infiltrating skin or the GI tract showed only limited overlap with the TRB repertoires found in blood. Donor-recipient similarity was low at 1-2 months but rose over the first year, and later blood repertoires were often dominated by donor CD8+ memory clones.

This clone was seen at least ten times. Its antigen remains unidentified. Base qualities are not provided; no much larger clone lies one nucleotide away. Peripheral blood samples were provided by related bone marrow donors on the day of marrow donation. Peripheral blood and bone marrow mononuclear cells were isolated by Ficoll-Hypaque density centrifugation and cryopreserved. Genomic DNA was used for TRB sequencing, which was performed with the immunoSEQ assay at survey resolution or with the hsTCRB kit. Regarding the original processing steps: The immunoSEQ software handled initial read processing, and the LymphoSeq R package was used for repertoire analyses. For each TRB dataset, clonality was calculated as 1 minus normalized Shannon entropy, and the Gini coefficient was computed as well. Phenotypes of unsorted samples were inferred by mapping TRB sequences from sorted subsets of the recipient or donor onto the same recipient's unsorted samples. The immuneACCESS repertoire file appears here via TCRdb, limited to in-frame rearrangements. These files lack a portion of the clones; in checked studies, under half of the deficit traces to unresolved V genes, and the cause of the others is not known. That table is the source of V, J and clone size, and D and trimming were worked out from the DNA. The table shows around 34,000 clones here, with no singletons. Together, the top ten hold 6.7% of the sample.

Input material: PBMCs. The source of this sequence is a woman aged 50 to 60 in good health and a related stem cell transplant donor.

The nucleotide sequence reads TGTGCCAGCAGCGTAGATGCAGGGGCTGGGTCTAACTATGGCTACACCTTC. Its coded protein is CASSVDAGAGSNYGYTF. The chain is made from TRBV9 and TRBJ1-2; the D gene is perhaps TRBD1, from 6 matching bases. Inclusive of the bounding cysteine and phenylalanine, the CDR3 is 17 residues long. Kept here is only the CDR3 DNA, which spans 51 bases and is read in frame from base 1. V lost 0 bases and J lost 0 bases; the stretch between them is 15 bases long. Based on the germline V gene, the CDR1 and CDR2 sequences are SGDLS and YYNGEE.